This is a list of T cell receptor beta chains from one sample in a study of blood T cell repertoires in COVID-19. Sequencing used immunoSEQ multiplex PCR; TCRdb keeps in-frame clones, though not all of them. The top ten clones hold roughly 19% of a sample with 150,000 or so clones, more than 75% of them seen once. The specimen sequenced was peripheral blood. The receptors were sampled from a man aged 55-75 years with active or convalescent COVID-19. The CDR3 runs from the conserved cysteine through the conserved F or W.

v_call	j_call	cdr3_aa
TRBV4-2	TRBJ2-6	CASSRIGQGAPGANVLTF
TRBV7-2	TRBJ2-2	CASSLALTGELFF
TRBV6-5	TRBJ1-5	CASSYSWGHQPQHF
TRBV29-1	TRBJ1-2	CSVERYRGQNGYTF
TRBV10-3	TRBJ1-1	CAVRGGVEAFF
TRBV7-2	TRBJ2-5	CASSLPGQGETQYF
TRBV10-2	TRBJ1-2	CASSLQGADYGYTF
TRBV6-5	TRBJ1-2	CASSQDRGRYGYTF
TRBV27	TRBJ1-3	CASSLDRGPGNTIYF
TRBV12-3/TRBV12-4	TRBJ1-2	CASSPRQNYGYTF
TRBV24-1	TRBJ2-2	CATSGQAHTGELFF
TRBV9	TRBJ1-3	CASSVTQGATGNTIYF
TRBV10-2	TRBJ1-5	CASTPGQGNQPQHF
TRBV19	TRBJ2-3	CASSSGGDTDTQYF
TRBV11-2	TRBJ2-1	CASSPQHQDEQFF
TRBV19	TRBJ1-5	CASSTSTSTGRNQPQHF
TRBV5-4	TRBJ2-7	CASSLGGAGDISYEQYF
TRBV3-1/TRBV3-2	TRBJ1-2	CASSQHRQAYGYTF
TRBV3-1/TRBV3-2	TRBJ1-4	CASSQGQATNEKLFF
TRBV5-1	TRBJ1-4	CASSPPGVGNEKLFF
TRBV19	TRBJ1-2	CASSTRRGPTSGGYTF
TRBV18	TRBJ1-1	CASSPGRRGESTEAFF
TRBV30	TRBJ1-5	CAWSNLGQGDQPQHF
TRBV27	TRBJ1-2	CASSWFSGDIGGYTF